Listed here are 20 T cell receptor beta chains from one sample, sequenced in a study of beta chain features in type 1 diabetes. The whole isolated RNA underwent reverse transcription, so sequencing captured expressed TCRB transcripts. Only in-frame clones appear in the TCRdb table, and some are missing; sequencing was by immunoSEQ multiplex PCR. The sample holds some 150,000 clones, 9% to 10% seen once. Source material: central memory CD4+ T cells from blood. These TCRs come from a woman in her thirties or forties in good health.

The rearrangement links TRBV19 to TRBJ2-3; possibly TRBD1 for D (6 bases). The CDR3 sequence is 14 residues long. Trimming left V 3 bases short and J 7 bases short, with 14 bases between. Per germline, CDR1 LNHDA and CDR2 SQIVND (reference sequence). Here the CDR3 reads CASSMGTSGNTQYF. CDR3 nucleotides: TGTGCCAGTAGTATGGGGACATCGGGCAATACGCAGTATTTT. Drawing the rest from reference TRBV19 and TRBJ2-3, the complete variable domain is DGGITQSPKYLFRKEGQNVTLSCEQNLNHDAMYWYRQDPGQGLRLIYYSQIVNDFQKGDIAEGYSVSREKKESFPLTVTSAQKNPTAFYLCASSMGTSGNTQYFGPGTRLTVL.

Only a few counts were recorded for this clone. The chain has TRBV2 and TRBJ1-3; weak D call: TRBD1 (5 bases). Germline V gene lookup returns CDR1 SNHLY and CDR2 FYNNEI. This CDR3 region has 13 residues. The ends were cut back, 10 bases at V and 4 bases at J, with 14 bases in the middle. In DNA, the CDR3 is TGTGCCAACCTGCAGGGTCGGGGAAACACCATATATTTT. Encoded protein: CANLQGRGNTIYF.

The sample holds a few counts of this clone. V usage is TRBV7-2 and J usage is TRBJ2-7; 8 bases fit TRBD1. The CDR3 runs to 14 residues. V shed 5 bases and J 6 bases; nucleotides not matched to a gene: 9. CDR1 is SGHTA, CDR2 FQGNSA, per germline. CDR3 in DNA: TGTGCCAGCAGCCTCACAGGGGGAATAGGCGAGCAGTACTTC. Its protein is CASSLTGGIGEQYF.

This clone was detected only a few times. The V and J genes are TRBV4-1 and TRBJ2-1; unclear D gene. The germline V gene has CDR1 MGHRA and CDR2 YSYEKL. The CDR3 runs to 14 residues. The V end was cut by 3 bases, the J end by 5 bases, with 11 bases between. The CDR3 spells CASSHPTRNNEQFF. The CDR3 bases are TGCGCCAGCAGCCATCCCACAAGAAACAATGAGCAGTTCTTC.

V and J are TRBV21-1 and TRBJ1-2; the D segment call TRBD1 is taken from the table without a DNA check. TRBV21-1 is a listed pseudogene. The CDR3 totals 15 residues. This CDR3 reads CASSRAGQGNYGYTF. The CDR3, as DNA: TGTGCCAGCAGCAGAGCCGGACAGGGGAACTATGGCTACACCTTC.

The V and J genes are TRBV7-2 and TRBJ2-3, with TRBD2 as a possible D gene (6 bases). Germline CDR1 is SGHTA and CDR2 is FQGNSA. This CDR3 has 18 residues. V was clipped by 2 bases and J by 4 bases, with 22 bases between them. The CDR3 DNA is TGTGCCAGCAGCTTACTCGGGGGACGGGGCATCGTGGCAGATACGCAGTATTTT. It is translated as CASSLLGGRGIVADTQYF.

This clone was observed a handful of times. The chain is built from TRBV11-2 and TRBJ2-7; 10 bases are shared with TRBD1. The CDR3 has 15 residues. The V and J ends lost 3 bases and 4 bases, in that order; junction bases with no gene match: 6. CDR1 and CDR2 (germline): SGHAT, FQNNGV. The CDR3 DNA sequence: TGTGCCAGCAGCTTGCTGGGACAGGGGAAATACGAGCAGTACTTC. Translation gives CASSLLGQGKYEQYF.

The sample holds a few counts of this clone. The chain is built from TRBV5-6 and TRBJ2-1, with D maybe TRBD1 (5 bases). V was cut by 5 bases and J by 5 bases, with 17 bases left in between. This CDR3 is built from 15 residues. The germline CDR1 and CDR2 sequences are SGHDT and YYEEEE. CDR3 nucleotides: TGTGCCAGCAGGACAGCGACTGCCGACCACAATGAGCAGTTCTTC. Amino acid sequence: CASRTATADHNEQFF.

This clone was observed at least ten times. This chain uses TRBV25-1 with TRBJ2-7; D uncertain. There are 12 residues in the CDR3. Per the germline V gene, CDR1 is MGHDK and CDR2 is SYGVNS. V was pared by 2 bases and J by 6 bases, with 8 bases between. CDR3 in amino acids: CASSETGSEQYF. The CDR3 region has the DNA TGTGCCAGCAGTGAAACCGGGTCCGAGCAGTACTTC.

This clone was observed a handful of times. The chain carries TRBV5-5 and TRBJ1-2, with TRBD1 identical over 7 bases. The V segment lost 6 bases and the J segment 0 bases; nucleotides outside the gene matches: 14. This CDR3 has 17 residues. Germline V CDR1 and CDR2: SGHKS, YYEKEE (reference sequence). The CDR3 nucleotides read TGTGCCAGCACCCAAGAGGAGGGGGCGAGGACTAACTATGGCTACACCTTC. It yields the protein CASTQEEGARTNYGYTF.

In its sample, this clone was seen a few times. The CDR3 bases are TGTGCCAGCTCACCGACAGGGACGGGGACTGAAGCTTTCTTT. Amino acids: CASSPTGTGTEAFF. The chain couples TRBV18 to TRBJ1-1, with 7 bases matching TRBD1. Germline V gene sequence: CDR1 KGHSH, CDR2 LQKENI. This CDR3 spans 14 amino acids. Trimming at V came to 3 bases and at J to 5 bases, leaving 6 bases not matched to a gene.

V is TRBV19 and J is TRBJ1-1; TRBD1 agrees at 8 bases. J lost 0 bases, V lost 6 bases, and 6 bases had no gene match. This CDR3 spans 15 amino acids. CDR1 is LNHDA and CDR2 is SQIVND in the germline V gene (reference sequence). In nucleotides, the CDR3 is TGTGCCAGTAGCCGACAGGGGAACATGAACACTGAAGCTTTCTTT. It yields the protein CASSRQGNMNTEAFF. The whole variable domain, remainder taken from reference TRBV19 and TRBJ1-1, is DGGITQSPKYLFRKEGQNVTLSCEQNLNHDAMYWYRQDPGQGLRLIYYSQIVNDFQKGDIAEGYSVSREKKESFPLTVTSAQKNPTAFYLCASSRQGNMNTEAFFGQGTRLTVV.

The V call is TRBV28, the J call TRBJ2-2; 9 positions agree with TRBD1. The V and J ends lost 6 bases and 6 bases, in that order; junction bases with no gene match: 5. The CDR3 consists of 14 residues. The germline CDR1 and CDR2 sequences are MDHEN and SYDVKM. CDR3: CASRGTGLAGELFF. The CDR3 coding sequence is TGTGCCAGCAGGGGGACAGGGTTGGCCGGGGAGCTGTTTTTT.

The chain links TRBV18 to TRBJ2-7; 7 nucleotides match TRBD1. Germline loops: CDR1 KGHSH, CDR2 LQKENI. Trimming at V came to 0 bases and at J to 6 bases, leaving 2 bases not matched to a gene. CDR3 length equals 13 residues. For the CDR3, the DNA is TGTGCCAGCTCACCACCCCCAGGGGGCGAGCAGTACTTC. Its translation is CASSPPPGGEQYF.

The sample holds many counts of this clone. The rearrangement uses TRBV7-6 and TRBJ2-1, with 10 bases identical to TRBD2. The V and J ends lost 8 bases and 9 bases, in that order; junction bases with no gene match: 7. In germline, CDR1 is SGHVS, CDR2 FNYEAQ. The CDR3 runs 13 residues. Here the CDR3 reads CASGTSGVTEQFF. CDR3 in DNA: TGTGCCAGCGGAACTAGCGGGGTGACTGAGCAGTTCTTC.

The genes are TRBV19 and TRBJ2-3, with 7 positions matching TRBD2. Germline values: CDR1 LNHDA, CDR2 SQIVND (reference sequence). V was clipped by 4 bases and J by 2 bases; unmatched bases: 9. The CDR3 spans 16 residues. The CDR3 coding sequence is TGTGCCAGTAGTACCTCCGGCGGGGGAGTCACAGATACGCAGTATTTT. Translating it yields CASSTSGGGVTDTQYF.

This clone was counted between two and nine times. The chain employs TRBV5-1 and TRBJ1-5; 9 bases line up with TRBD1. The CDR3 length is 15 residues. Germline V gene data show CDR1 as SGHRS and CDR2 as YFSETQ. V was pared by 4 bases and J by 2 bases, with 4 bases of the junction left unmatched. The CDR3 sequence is CASSRTGDRNQPQHF. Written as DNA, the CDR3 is TGCGCCAGCAGCCGGACAGGGGACCGCAATCAGCCCCAGCATTTT.

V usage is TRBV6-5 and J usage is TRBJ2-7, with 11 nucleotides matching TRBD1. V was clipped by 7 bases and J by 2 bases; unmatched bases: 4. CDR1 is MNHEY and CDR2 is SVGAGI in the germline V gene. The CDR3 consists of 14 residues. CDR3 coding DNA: TGTGCCAGCATACGGGACAGGGGGACCTACGAGCAGTACTTC. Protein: CASIRDRGTYEQYF.

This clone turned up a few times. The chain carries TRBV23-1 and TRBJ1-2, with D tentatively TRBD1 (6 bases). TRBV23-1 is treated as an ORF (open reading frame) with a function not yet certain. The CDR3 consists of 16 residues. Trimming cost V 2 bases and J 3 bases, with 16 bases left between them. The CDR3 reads CASSQSIQGLDYGYTF. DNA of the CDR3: TGCGCCAGCAGTCAAAGTATCCAGGGGCTTGACTATGGCTACACCTTC.

CDR3 DNA: TGTGCCAGCAGCTTTGGGGGGAACTTACTCGACAATGAGCAGTTCTTC. Amino acid sequence: CASSFGGNLLDNEQFF. The chain employs TRBV11-3 and TRBJ2-1, with a weak D call TRBD2 (6 bases). Germline V gene data show CDR1 as SGHNT and CDR2 as YENEEA. V shed 3 bases and J shed 5 bases, with 17 bases lying between them. This CDR3 has 16 residues.